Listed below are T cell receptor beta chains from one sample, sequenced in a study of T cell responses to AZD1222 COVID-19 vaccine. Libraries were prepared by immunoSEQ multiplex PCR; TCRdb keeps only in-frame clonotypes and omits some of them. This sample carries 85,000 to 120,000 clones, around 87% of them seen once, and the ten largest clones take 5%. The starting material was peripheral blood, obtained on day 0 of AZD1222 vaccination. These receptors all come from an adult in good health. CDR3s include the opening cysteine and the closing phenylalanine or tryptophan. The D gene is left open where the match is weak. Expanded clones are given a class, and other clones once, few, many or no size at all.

CDR3aa: CASSLKDRSYEQYF
CDR3nt: TGTGCCAGTAGTCTGAAGGACAGAAGCTACGAGCAGTACTTC
abundance: .
d_gene: .
len: 14
j_gene: TRBJ2-7
v_gene: TRBV19

CDR3aa: CASSPQGAVGELFF
CDR3nt: TGCGCCAGCAGCCCACAGGGGGCCGTCGGGGAGCTGTTTTTT
abundance: once
d_gene: TRBD1
len: 14
j_gene: TRBJ2-2
v_gene: TRBV5-1

CDR3aa: CASSPPERVSTDTQYF
CDR3nt: TGTGCCAGCTCACCACCGGAGCGGGTATCCACAGATACGCAGTATTTT
abundance: .
d_gene: .
len: 16
j_gene: TRBJ2-3
v_gene: TRBV18

CDR3aa: CASSFQGSYEQYF
CDR3nt: TGTGCCAGCAGTTTTCAGGGGTCCTACGAGCAGTACTTC
abundance: .
d_gene: .
len: 13
j_gene: TRBJ2-7
v_gene: TRBV27

CDR3aa: CASSQEQGAYEQYF
CDR3nt: TGCGCCAGCAGCCAAGAACAGGGCGCCTACGAGCAGTACTTC
abundance: once
d_gene: .
len: 14
j_gene: TRBJ2-7
v_gene: TRBV4-1

CDR3aa: CASRTLAEKSYNEQFF
CDR3nt: TGTGCCAGCAGAACCCTAGCGGAGAAAAGCTACAATGAGCAGTTCTTC
abundance: .
d_gene: TRBD2
len: 16
j_gene: TRBJ2-1
v_gene: TRBV6-6

CDR3aa: CASSPGAGDEQYF
CDR3nt: TGTGCCAGCAGCCCCGGGGCAGGGGACGAGCAGTACTTC
abundance: .
d_gene: .
len: 13
j_gene: TRBJ2-7
v_gene: TRBV7-8

CDR3aa: CASSRRRDRGTDTQYF
CDR3nt: TGTGCCAGCAGCAGACGCCGGGACAGGGGTACAGATACGCAGTATTTT
abundance: .
d_gene: TRBD1
len: 16
j_gene: TRBJ2-3
v_gene: TRBV7-8

CDR3aa: CASSLGLRLFF
CDR3nt: TGTGCCAGCAGCTTAGGGTTGAGGTTGTTTTTT
abundance: .
d_gene: .
len: 11
j_gene: TRBJ2-2
v_gene: TRBV7-2

CDR3aa: CTSSQTQVCYEQYF
CDR3nt: TGCACCAGCAGCCAAACGCAGGTATGCTACGAGCAGTACTTC
abundance: .
d_gene: .
len: 14
j_gene: TRBJ2-7
v_gene: TRBV1

CDR3aa: CASSTSTSGMTYEQYF
CDR3nt: TGTGCCAGCAGTACCTCGACTAGCGGGATGACCTACGAGCAGTACTTC
abundance: .
d_gene: TRBD2
len: 16
j_gene: TRBJ2-7
v_gene: TRBV28

CDR3aa: CASSSPGTGPYEQYF
CDR3nt: TGTGCCAGCAGTAGCCCCGGGACAGGACCCTACGAGCAGTACTTC
abundance: .
d_gene: TRBD1
len: 15
j_gene: TRBJ2-7
v_gene: TRBV6-5

CDR3aa: CASSNQGQIHEQYF
CDR3nt: TGTGCCAGTAGTAATCAGGGACAGATCCACGAGCAGTACTTC
abundance: .
d_gene: TRBD1
len: 14
j_gene: TRBJ2-7
v_gene: TRBV19

CDR3aa: CASRGRARFGYTF
CDR3nt: TGTGCCAGCAGGGGGAGGGCGCGGTTTGGCTACACCTTC
abundance: .
d_gene: .
len: 13
j_gene: TRBJ1-2
v_gene: TRBV28

CDR3aa: CASSLGGANQPQHF
CDR3nt: TGTGCCAGTTCACTAGGGGGCGCAAATCAGCCCCAGCATTTT
abundance: .
d_gene: TRBD1
len: 14
j_gene: TRBJ1-5
v_gene: TRBV19

CDR3aa: CASSLGDNSYEQYF
CDR3nt: TGTGCCAGCAGCTTGGGGGATAATTCCTACGAGCAGTACTTC
abundance: .
d_gene: .
len: 14
j_gene: TRBJ2-7
v_gene: TRBV7-8

CDR3aa: CASSPRVSQETQYF
CDR3nt: TGTGCCAGCTCACCACGCGTCAGCCAAGAGACCCAGTACTTC
abundance: .
d_gene: .
len: 14
j_gene: TRBJ2-5
v_gene: TRBV18

CDR3aa: CASSLRQGSQPQHF
CDR3nt: TGTGCCAGCAGTTTAAGGCAGGGATCTCAGCCCCAGCATTTT
abundance: few
d_gene: .
len: 14
j_gene: TRBJ1-5
v_gene: TRBV28

CDR3aa: CASIDRVEETQYF
CDR3nt: TGTGCCAGTATTGACAGGGTAGAAGAGACCCAGTACTTC
abundance: once
d_gene: TRBD1
len: 13
j_gene: TRBJ2-5
v_gene: TRBV19

CDR3aa: CATRTRQETQYF
CDR3nt: TGTGCCACCCGGACTCGACAAGAGACCCAGTACTTC
abundance: .
d_gene: .
len: 12
j_gene: TRBJ2-5
v_gene: TRBV28

CDR3aa: CAWCQGVGQPQHF
CDR3nt: TGTGCCTGGTGTCAGGGGGTGGGTCAGCCCCAGCATTTT
abundance: .
d_gene: TRBD1
len: 13
j_gene: TRBJ1-5
v_gene: TRBV30

CDR3aa: CSVTGQTTDTQYF
CDR3nt: TGCAGCGTTACGGGACAGACGACAGATACGCAGTATTTT
abundance: .
d_gene: TRBD1
len: 13
j_gene: TRBJ2-3
v_gene: TRBV29-1

CDR3aa: CASTQPGANVLTF
CDR3nt: TGTGCCAGCACCCAGCCTGGGGCCAACGTCCTGACTTTC
abundance: once
d_gene: .
len: 13
j_gene: TRBJ2-6
v_gene: TRBV6-6

CDR3aa: CASLRSWGDRSYNEQFF
CDR3nt: TGTGCCAGCCTTCGTTCTTGGGGGGACCGCTCCTACAATGAGCAGTTCTTC
abundance: .
d_gene: .
len: 17
j_gene: TRBJ2-1
v_gene: TRBV7-9

CDR3aa: CASSVGASGGNIQYF
CDR3nt: TGTGCCAGCAGCGTAGGCGCTAGCGGAGGGAACATTCAGTACTTC
abundance: once
d_gene: TRBD2
len: 15
j_gene: TRBJ2-4
v_gene: TRBV9

CDR3aa: CASRGTGIGNTIYF
CDR3nt: TGTGCCAGCAGGGGGACAGGGATTGGAAACACCATATATTTT
abundance: .
d_gene: TRBD1
len: 14
j_gene: TRBJ1-3
v_gene: TRBV2

CDR3aa: CASSFRTGDLLAKNIQYF
CDR3nt: TGCGCCAGCTCCTTCCGGACGGGAGATCTACTAGCCAAAAACATTCAGTACTTC
abundance: few
d_gene: .
len: 18
j_gene: TRBJ2-4
v_gene: TRBV5-1

CDR3aa: CATSGAFF
CDR3nt: TGCGCCACCAGCGGAGCTTTCTTT
abundance: .
d_gene: .
len: 8
j_gene: TRBJ1-1
v_gene: TRBV10-1

CDR3aa: CASSLPGGSPLHF
CDR3nt: TGTGCCAGCAGTCTACCGGGTGGTTCACCCCTCCACTTT
abundance: .
d_gene: .
len: 13
j_gene: TRBJ1-6
v_gene: TRBV12-3/TRBV12-4

CDR3aa: CASREDRANGYTF
CDR3nt: TGTGCCAGCAGGGAGGACAGGGCGAATGGCTACACCTTC
abundance: .
d_gene: TRBD1
len: 13
j_gene: TRBJ1-2
v_gene: TRBV25-1

CDR3aa: CASSQGANTEAFF
CDR3nt: TGTGCCAGCTCACAGGGGGCTAACACTGAAGCTTTCTTT
abundance: .
d_gene: TRBD1
len: 13
j_gene: TRBJ1-1
v_gene: TRBV18

CDR3aa: CASSSRPPGAGELFF
CDR3nt: TGTGCCAGTAGTTCCCGTCCCCCAGGGGCCGGGGAGCTGTTTTTT
abundance: .
d_gene: .
len: 15
j_gene: TRBJ2-2
v_gene: TRBV19

CDR3aa: CASSQDSLGPTNEKLFF
CDR3nt: TGTGCCAGCAGCCAAGACTCCTTGGGGCCAACTAATGAAAAACTGTTTTTT
abundance: .
d_gene: .
len: 17
j_gene: TRBJ1-4
v_gene: TRBV4-2

CDR3aa: CASNSGTGAYSPLHF
CDR3nt: TGTGCCAGTAACTCCGGGACAGGGGCATATTCACCCCTCCACTTT
abundance: once
d_gene: TRBD1
len: 15
j_gene: TRBJ1-6
v_gene: TRBV19

CDR3aa: CASSSSGTLSYNEQFF
CDR3nt: TGTGCCAGCAGCTCGAGCGGGACTCTCTCCTACAATGAGCAGTTCTTC
abundance: .
d_gene: TRBD2
len: 16
j_gene: TRBJ2-1
v_gene: TRBV7-2

CDR3aa: CASSIDGTHLTADTQYF
CDR3nt: TGTGCCAGTAGTATAGATGGGACGCACTTAACGGCAGATACGCAGTATTTT
abundance: .
d_gene: .
len: 17
j_gene: TRBJ2-3
v_gene: TRBV19

CDR3aa: CASSYFGSGTEAFF
CDR3nt: .
abundance: .
d_gene: .
len: 14
j_gene: TRBJ1-1
v_gene: TRBV6-2/TRBV6-3

CDR3aa: CASSLDGGGVTDTQYF
CDR3nt: TGTGCCAGCAGCTTAGATGGGGGAGGGGTAACAGATACGCAGTATTTT
abundance: .
d_gene: TRBD2
len: 16
j_gene: TRBJ2-3
v_gene: TRBV7-2

CDR3aa: CAFARKPLSGELFF
CDR3nt: TGTGCCTTCGCCCGCAAACCCTTATCGGGGGAGCTGTTTTTT
abundance: .
d_gene: .
len: 14
j_gene: TRBJ2-2
v_gene: TRBV30